Following are 8 T cell receptor beta chains from one sample sequenced in a study of CD8+CD57+ T cells in acquired aplastic anemia. Genomic DNA, serving as template, underwent TCR beta VDJ and CDR3 profiling. TCRdb itself ran the reads through MiXCR, one entry per CDR3 protein. The table shows some 220,000 distinct CDR3 sequences, with 30% to 40% occurring only once. The sample comprised sorted CD4+, CD8+, or CD8+CD57+ T cells (not recorded which) from PBMCs. Receptors were obtained from a human donor in good health, serving as a control.

This rearrangement joins TRBV20-1 to TRBJ1-2; the match to TRBD1 covers 8 bases. Germline V gives CDR1 DFQATT, CDR2 SNEGSKA (reference sequence). This CDR3 spans 15 amino acids. Germline trimming cut 3 bases from V and 2 bases from J; bases unmatched to any gene: 8. CDR3 protein: CSASGGDRTNYGYTF. The CDR3 DNA is TGCAGTGCTAGCGGAGGGGACAGGACGAACTATGGCTACACCTTC.

This clonotype was picked up one time. This sequence joins TRBV4-1 and TRBJ2-7, with 12 nucleotides matching TRBD1. The CDR3 runs to 15 residues. The germline V gene has CDR1 MGHRA and CDR2 YSYEKL. The V segment lost 4 bases and the J segment 7 bases; nucleotides outside the gene matches: 8. CDR3 nucleotides: TGCGCCAGCAGCCCAACCGGGACAGGGGGCGGAGAGCAGTACTTC. It is translated as CASSPTGTGGGEQYF.

V usage is TRBV7-9 and J usage is TRBJ1-1, with a tentative D call TRBD1 (6 bases). Germline-derived CDR1 and CDR2 are SEHNR and FQNEAQ (reference sequence). The CDR3 totals 12 residues. V dropped 3 bases and J dropped 7 bases, with 9 bases sitting between them. CDR3 residues: CASSFSDSEAFF. CDR3 DNA: TGTGCCAGCAGCTTCTCGGACAGTGAAGCTTTCTTT.

The genes are TRBV10-3 and TRBJ1-4, with 9 positions matching TRBD1. The ends lost 10 bases at V and 6 bases at J; junction bases unmatched: 9. The germline V gene has CDR1 ENHRY and CDR2 SYGVKD. The CDR3 covers 14 residues. CDR3 DNA sequence: TGTGCCAGCAGCGACAGGGGGTCAGATGAAAAACTGTTTTTT. Its translation: CASSDRGSDEKLFF.

The chain is built from TRBV6-1 and TRBJ2-1; TRBD2 aligns across 10 bases. V trimming: 8 bases; J trimming: 0 bases; junction bases outside the gene matches: 10. This CDR3 region has 17 residues. Germline V gene lookup returns CDR1 MNHNS and CDR2 SASEGT. The CDR3 DNA is TGTGCCAGCGGGGACCGCCTAGCGGGAGTCTCCTACAATGAGCAGTTCTTC. Translated: CASGDRLAGVSYNEQFF.

A few counts support this clonotype. The chain has TRBV4-2 and TRBJ1-2, with a tentative D call TRBD1 (5 bases). Germline assignment: CDR1 LGHNA and CDR2 YNFKEQ. This CDR3 has 15 amino acids. V gave up 3 bases and J gave up 4 bases, with 15 bases separating them. The CDR3 loop reads CASSHLSGQGYGYTF. The CDR3 DNA is TGTGCCAGCAGCCACCTCTCTGGGCAGGGCTATGGCTACACCTTC.

This clonotype was seen at least ten times. This chain uses TRBV15 with TRBJ1-6, with 7 bases identical to TRBD1. The CDR3 contains 15 residues. Germline trimming cut 0 bases from V and 6 bases from J; bases unmatched to any gene: 2. Germline V CDR1 and CDR2: LNHNV, YYDKDF (reference sequence). The CDR3 sequence is CATSREAGGNSPLHF. CDR3 bases: TGTGCCACCAGCAGAGAGGCAGGGGGTAATTCACCCCTCCACTTT.

This clonotype was counted at least ten times. The V and J genes are TRBV29-1 and TRBJ1-2, with a possible D match to TRBD1 (5 bases). Looked up from germline, CDR1 is SQVTM and CDR2 is ANQGSEA. Deletions cut 2 bases from V and 4 bases from J, with 11 bases between. This CDR3 region has 13 residues. CDR3 residues: CSVENPGGYGYTF. The CDR3 nucleotides read TGCAGCGTTGAAAACCCGGGGGGCTATGGCTACACCTTC.